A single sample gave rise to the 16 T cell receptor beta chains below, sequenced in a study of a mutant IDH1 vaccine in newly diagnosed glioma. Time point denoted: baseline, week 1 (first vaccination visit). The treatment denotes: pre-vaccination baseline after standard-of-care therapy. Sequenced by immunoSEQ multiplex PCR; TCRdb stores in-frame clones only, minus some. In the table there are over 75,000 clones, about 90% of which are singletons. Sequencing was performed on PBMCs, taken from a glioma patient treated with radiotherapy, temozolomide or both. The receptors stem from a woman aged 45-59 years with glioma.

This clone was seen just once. In DNA form, the CDR3 reads TGTGCCATCAGTGAGCGCATGGGACAGGGGACCGGGGAGCTGTTTTTT. Encoded protein: CAISERMGQGTGELFF. The chain uses TRBV10-3 and TRBJ2-2, with 10 bases lining up with TRBD1. The junction had 5 bases not matched to a gene; V was cut back by 2 bases and J by 5 bases. Looked up from germline, CDR1 is ENHRY and CDR2 is SYGVKD. The CDR3 sequence is 16 residues long.

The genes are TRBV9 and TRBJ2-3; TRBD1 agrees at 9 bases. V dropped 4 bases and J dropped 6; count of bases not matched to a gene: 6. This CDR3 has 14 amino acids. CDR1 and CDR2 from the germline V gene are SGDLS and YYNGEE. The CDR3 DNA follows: TGTGCCAGCAGCTCCCCGGACAGGGGTGATACGCAGTATTTT. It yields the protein CASSSPDRGDTQYF. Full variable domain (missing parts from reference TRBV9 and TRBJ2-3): DSGVTQTPKHLITATGQRVTLRCSPRSGDLSVYWYQQSLDQGLQFLIQYYNGEERAKGNILERFSAQQFPDLHSELNLSSLELGDSALYFCASSSPDRGDTQYFGPGTRLTVL.

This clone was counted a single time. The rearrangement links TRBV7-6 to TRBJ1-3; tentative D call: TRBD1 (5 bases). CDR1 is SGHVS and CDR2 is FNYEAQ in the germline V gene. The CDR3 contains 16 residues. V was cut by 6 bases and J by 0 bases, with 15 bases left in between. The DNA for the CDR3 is TGTGCCAGCAGTTACGCCGTGGGGGGCTCTGGAAACACCATATATTTT. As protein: CASSYAVGGSGNTIYF. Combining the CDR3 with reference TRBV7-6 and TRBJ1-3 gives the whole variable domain GAGVSQSPRYKVTKRGQDVALRCDPISGHVSLYWYRQALGQGPEFLTYFNYEAQQDKSGLPNDRFSAERPEGSISTLTIQRTEQRDSAMYRCASSYAVGGSGNTIYFGEGSWLTVV.

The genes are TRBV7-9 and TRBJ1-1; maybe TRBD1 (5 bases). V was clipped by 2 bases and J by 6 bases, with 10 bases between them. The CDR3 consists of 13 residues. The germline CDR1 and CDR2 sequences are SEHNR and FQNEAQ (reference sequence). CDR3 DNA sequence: TGTGCCAGCAGCTTATTCGGGGCTTCTGAAGCTTTCTTT. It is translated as CASSLFGASEAFF.

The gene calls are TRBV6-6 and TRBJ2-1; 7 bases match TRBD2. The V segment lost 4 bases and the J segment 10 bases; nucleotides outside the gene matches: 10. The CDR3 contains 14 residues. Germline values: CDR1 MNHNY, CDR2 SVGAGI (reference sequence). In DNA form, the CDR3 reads TGTGCCAGCAGTTCCCAGACCAGCGGGGTAGAGCAGTTCTTC. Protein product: CASSSQTSGVEQFF.

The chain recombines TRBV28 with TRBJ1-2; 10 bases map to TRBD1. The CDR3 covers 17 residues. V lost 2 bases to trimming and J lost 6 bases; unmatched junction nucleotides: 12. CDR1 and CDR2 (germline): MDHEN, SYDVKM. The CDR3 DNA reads TGTGCCAGCAGTTTAGTACCCTCGGGACAGGGGAGTCATGGCTACACCTTC. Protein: CASSLVPSGQGSHGYTF.

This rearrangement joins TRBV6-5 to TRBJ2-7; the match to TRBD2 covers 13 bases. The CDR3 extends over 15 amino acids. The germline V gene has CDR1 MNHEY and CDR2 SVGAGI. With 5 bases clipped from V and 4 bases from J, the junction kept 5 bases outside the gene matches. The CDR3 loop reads CASSGSGLAGYEQYF. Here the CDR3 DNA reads TGTGCCAGCAGTGGTTCGGGACTAGCGGGGTACGAGCAGTACTTC.

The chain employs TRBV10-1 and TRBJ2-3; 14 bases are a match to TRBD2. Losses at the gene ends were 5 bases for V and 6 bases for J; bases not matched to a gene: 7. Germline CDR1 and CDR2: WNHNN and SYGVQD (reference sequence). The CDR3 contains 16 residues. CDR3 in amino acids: CASSKTSGRGHDTQYF. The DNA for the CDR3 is TGCGCCAGCAGTAAGACTAGCGGGAGGGGCCATGATACGCAGTATTTT.

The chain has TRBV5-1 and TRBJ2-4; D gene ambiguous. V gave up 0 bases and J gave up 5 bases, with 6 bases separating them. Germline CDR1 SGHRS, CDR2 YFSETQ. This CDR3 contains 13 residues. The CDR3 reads CASSLGAQNIQYF. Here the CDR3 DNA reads TGCGCCAGCAGCTTGGGGGCGCAAAACATTCAGTACTTC.

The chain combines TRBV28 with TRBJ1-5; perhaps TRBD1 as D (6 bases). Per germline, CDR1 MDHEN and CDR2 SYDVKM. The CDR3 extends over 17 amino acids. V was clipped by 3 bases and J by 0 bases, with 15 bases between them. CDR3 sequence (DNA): TGTGCCAGCAGTTTTTCCGGGACAAAAATTAGCAATCAGCCCCAGCATTTT. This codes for CASSFSGTKISNQPQHF.

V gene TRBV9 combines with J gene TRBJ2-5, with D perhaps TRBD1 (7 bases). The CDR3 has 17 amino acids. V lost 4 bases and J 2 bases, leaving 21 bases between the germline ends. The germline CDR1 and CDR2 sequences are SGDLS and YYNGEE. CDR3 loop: CASSREHRRGVQETQYF. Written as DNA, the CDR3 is TGTGCCAGCAGCCGAGAGCACCGCAGGGGGGTACAAGAGACCCAGTACTTC.

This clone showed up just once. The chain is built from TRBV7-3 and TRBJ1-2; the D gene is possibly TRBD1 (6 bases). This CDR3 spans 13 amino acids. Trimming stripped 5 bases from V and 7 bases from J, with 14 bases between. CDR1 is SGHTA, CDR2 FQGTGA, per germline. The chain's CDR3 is CASSLSPRGGYTF. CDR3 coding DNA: TGTGCCAGCAGCCTATCCCCCAGGGGTGGCTACACCTTC.

The CDR3, as DNA: TGTGCCAGCAGGTCGAGTAGGTTCCCGAACACTGAAGCTTTCTTT. Encoded protein: CASRSSRFPNTEAFF. The chain links TRBV28 to TRBJ1-1; D call uncertain. The CDR3 length is 15 residues. V lost 6 bases, J lost 1 base, and 15 bases lay in between. Germline CDR1 and CDR2: MDHEN and SYDVKM. The variable domain in full, completed from reference TRBV28 and TRBJ1-1, reads DVKVTQSSRYLVKRTGEKVFLECVQDMDHENMFWYRQDPGLGLRLIYFSYDVKMKEKGDIPEGYSVSREKKERFSLILESASTNQTSMYLCASRSSRFPNTEAFFGQGTRLTVV.

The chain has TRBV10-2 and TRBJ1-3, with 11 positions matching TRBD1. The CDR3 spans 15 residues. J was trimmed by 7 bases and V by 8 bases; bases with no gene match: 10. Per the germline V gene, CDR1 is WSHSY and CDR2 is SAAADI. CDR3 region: CASGRTGGRGNTIYF. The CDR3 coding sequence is TGCGCCAGCGGACGGACAGGGGGCCGGGGGAACACCATATATTTT.

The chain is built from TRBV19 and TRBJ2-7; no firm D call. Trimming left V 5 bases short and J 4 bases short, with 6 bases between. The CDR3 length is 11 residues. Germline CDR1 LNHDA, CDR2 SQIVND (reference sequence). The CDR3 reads CASSPGYEQYF. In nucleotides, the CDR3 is TGTGCCAGTAGTCCCGGGTACGAGCAGTACTTC.

The CDR3 is CASRSTGTYGYTF. CDR3 DNA sequence: TGTGCCAGCAGATCTACAGGTACCTATGGCTACACCTTC. This chain joins TRBV2 and TRBJ1-2; tentative D call: TRBD1 (5 bases). The CDR3 consists of 13 residues. Trimming took 6 bases from V and 4 from J, leaving 12 bases between them. Per germline, CDR1 SNHLY and CDR2 FYNNEI.